These 9 T cell receptor beta chains originate from one sample sequenced in a study of shared clonotypes between healthy human individuals. Clones were read by immunoSEQ multiplex PCR, and TCRdb kept only the in-frame ones, dropping some. Of approximately 88,000 clones in the sample, about 70% are singletons; the top ten hold roughly 52%. What was sequenced was memory CD8+ T cells sorted from blood. As for subset: CD45RO+ cells pooled with CCR7-negative TemRA cells. The receptors derive from a young man in good health.

This clone was seen a single time. This chain uses TRBV5-1 with TRBJ1-1; 8 positions match TRBD1. The CDR3 sequence is 14 residues long. The V gene end was trimmed by 2 bases and the J gene end by 5 bases; junction bases not matched to a gene: 5. The germline gives CDR1 SGHRS, CDR2 YFSETQ. This chain's CDR3 is CASSFGQGGTEAFF. The CDR3 DNA reads TGCGCCAGCAGCTTCGGACAGGGTGGGACTGAAGCTTTCTTT.

Only a few counts were recorded for this clone. The J gene is TRBJ2-7, the V gene TRBV15, with 10 bases fitting TRBD2. The CDR3 runs to 16 residues. V lost 0 bases, J lost 1 base, and 3 bases stayed unmatched. Germline CDR1 LNHNV, CDR2 YYDKDF (reference sequence). CDR3 coding DNA: TGTGCCACCAGCAGAGATCCGACTAGCGGGTCCTACGAGCAGTACTTC. Encoded protein: CATSRDPTSGSYEQYF.

The genes are TRBV9 and TRBJ1-2; no firm D call. This CDR3 is 12 amino acids long. Looked up from germline, CDR1 is SGDLS and CDR2 is YYNGEE. V lost 3 bases and J 2 bases, leaving 5 bases between the germline ends. The CDR3 is CASSESNYGYTF. For the CDR3, the DNA is TGTGCCAGCAGCGAATCCAACTATGGCTACACCTTC.

V usage is TRBV27 and J usage is TRBJ1-5, with a weak D call TRBD1 (5 bases). This CDR3 is 15 amino acids long. Germline CDR1 is MNHEY and CDR2 is SMNVEV (reference sequence). V lost 5 bases to trimming and J lost 2 bases, with 13 bases between them. CDR3 region: CASSLQGFGNQPQHF. The CDR3 nucleotides read TGTGCCAGCAGTCTCCAGGGTTTCGGCAATCAGCCCCAGCATTTT.

The J gene is TRBJ2-5, the V gene TRBV6-1, with 7 nucleotides matching TRBD1. V was clipped by 4 bases and J by 3 bases; unmatched bases: 5. Looked up from germline, CDR1 is MNHNS and CDR2 is SASEGT. The CDR3 has 14 residues. CDR3 protein: CASSVGQHKETQYF. CDR3 in DNA: TGTGCCAGCAGTGTGGGACAGCATAAAGAGACCCAGTACTTC.

J is TRBJ2-1 and V is TRBV7-2, with 9 positions matching TRBD2. The CDR3 consists of 15 residues. Germline CDR1 and CDR2: SGHTA and FQGNSA. Trimming at V came to 3 bases and at J to 7 bases, leaving 7 bases not matched to a gene. For the CDR3, the DNA is TGTGCCAGCAGCTTGGGTAGCGGGAGACGGAATGAGCAGTTCTTC. Its translation: CASSLGSGRRNEQFF.

The rearrangement links TRBV30 to TRBJ1-3, with no clear D. Trimming took off 4 bases at V and 0 bases at J, with 10 bases between the two ends. Germline V CDR1 and CDR2: GTSNPN, SVGIG (reference sequence). CDR3 size: 14 residues. CDR3 loop: CAWIEEYSGNTIYF. DNA for the CDR3: TGTGCCTGGATCGAGGAATACTCTGGAAACACCATATATTTT.

J is TRBJ2-1 and V is TRBV19; 12 positions agree with TRBD1. Germline V CDR1 and CDR2: LNHDA, SQIVND (reference sequence). This CDR3 region has 14 residues. The junction had 9 bases not matched to a gene; V was cut back by 10 bases and J by 8 bases. CDR3 protein: CATDLGQGADEQFF. For the CDR3, the DNA is TGTGCCACAGACCTGGGACAGGGGGCGGATGAGCAGTTCTTC. Together with reference TRBV19 and TRBJ2-1, the CDR3 gives the full variable domain: DGGITQSPKYLFRKEGQNVTLSCEQNLNHDAMYWYRQDPGQGLRLIYYSQIVNDFQKGDIAEGYSVSREKKESFPLTVTSAQKNPTAFYLCATDLGQGADEQFFGPGTRLTVL.

The genes are TRBV10-3 and TRBJ1-1; a weak D match, TRBD1 (5 bases). From germline, CDR1 is ENHRY and CDR2 SYGVKD. Trimming cost V 7 bases and J 0 bases, with 12 bases left between them. The CDR3 extends over 14 amino acids. The CDR3 sequence: CAITQTGLNTEAFF. CDR3 nucleotides: TGTGCCATCACCCAAACAGGCTTGAACACTGAAGCTTTCTTT.